Here is one T cell receptor beta chain with its context. Its target is not known. The data originate from a study of cytomegalovirus exposure and HLA in healthy donors. Overall study results and limits: In a later analysis, compared with equally common non-associated chains, HLA-associated beta chains were more expanded. HLA alleles showed associations with roughly 17,000 TCR beta sequences in a later analysis, at a 0.05 false discovery rate.

Both 60 Vbeta primers and 13 Jbeta primers went into the PCR. Assay used: immunoSEQ multiplex PCR; TCRdb lists only in-frame clones, some missing. The sample holds over 100,000 clones, over 60% seen once. Germline assignment: CDR1 SGHAT and CDR2 FQNNGV. This CDR3 spans 14 amino acids. V trimming: 4 bases; J trimming: 4 bases; junction bases outside the gene matches: 6. Source material: PBMCs. The receptor's source is a man under 40 in good health and CMV-seropositive. V gene TRBV11-2 combines with J gene TRBJ1-2, with 7 positions matching TRBD1. The CDR3 loop reads CASSSLGQLYGYTF. The DNA of the CDR3 is TGTGCCAGCAGCTCCTTGGGACAGCTCTATGGCTACACCTTC.